The 13 T cell receptor beta chains given below trace back to one sample, sequenced in a study of T cell repertoires in cytomegalovirus infection. The antigens of these receptors remain unknown. TCRdb reprocessed the reads with MiXCR, giving one entry per CDR3 protein. The sample holds under 850,000 distinct CDR3 sequences, around 32% seen once. The material was cultured PBMCs, obtained from culture after CMV antigen stimulation. The source is a human donor in good health (CMV status not recorded). Some clones in this sample may be carry-over from other donors' samples.

This clonotype appeared a few times. The J gene is TRBJ2-1, the V gene TRBV20-1, with 8 bases matching TRBD2. From germline, CDR1 is DFQATT and CDR2 SNEGSKA (reference sequence). The V segment lost 3 bases and the J segment 10 bases; nucleotides outside the gene matches: 14. The CDR3 covers 15 residues. The CDR3 loop reads CSASALGTSFLEQFF. The CDR3 bases are TGCAGTGCTAGTGCCCTCGGGACTAGTTTTCTGGAGCAGTTCTTC.

Here the CDR3 DNA reads TGTGCCAGCAGTTACACGGGACTGCCTTACGAGCAGTACTTC. Encoded protein: CASSYTGLPYEQYF. The rearrangement links TRBV6-5 to TRBJ2-7; the D gene is possibly TRBD2 (6 bases). The CDR3 totals 14 residues. Trimming cost V 2 bases and J 4 bases, with 12 bases left between them. Per germline, CDR1 MNHEY and CDR2 SVGAGI.

This clonotype was detected only once. The rearrangement uses TRBV14 and TRBJ1-4, with 8 bases identical to TRBD1. Germline-derived CDR1 and CDR2 are SGHDN and FVKESK. V dropped 0 bases and J dropped 8; count of bases not matched to a gene: 8. The CDR3 has 16 residues. CDR3 sequence: CASSQDQTGVREKLFF. CDR3 nucleotide sequence: TGTGCCAGCAGCCAAGATCAGACAGGGGTGCGGGAAAAACTGTTTTTT.

This clonotype has only a few counts. V usage is TRBV6-8 and J usage is TRBJ1-2, with unresolved D. CDR1 and CDR2 (germline): MNHGY, SAAAGT. This CDR3 is 15 amino acids long. The germline V and J ends were trimmed by 2 bases and 2 bases, with 12 bases remaining between them. CDR3 sequence: CASSYRRTINYGYTF. CDR3 sequence (DNA): TGTGCCAGCAGTTACAGACGGACGATCAACTATGGCTACACCTTC.

This chain joins TRBV29-1 and TRBJ2-5; D not certain. V gave up 4 bases and J gave up 0 bases, with 6 bases separating them. The CDR3 has 12 residues. Germline V gives CDR1 SQVTM, CDR2 ANQGSEA. This CDR3 is CSVGRNQETQYF. The CDR3 DNA reads TGCAGCGTTGGCAGGAACCAAGAGACCCAGTACTTC.

This clonotype was observed a few times. CDR3 in amino acids: CASSGGLAKDEQYF. The CDR3 bases are TGTGCCAGCAGCGGAGGACTAGCGAAGGACGAGCAGTACTTC. This sequence joins TRBV7-2 and TRBJ2-7; 9 bases map to TRBD2. Germline V gene data show CDR1 as SGHTA and CDR2 as FQGNSA. CDR3 length equals 14 residues. The trim removed 5 bases at V and 5 bases at J, leaving 7 bases unmatched.

This clonotype turned up a few times. The rearrangement joins TRBV10-3 to TRBJ2-5; the match to TRBD2 covers 7 bases. There are 13 residues in the CDR3. V lost 10 bases and J lost 1; bases outside the gene matches: 6. Germline V CDR1 and CDR2: ENHRY, SYGVKD. The CDR3 here is CATQRDLQETQYF. CDR3 bases: TGTGCCACCCAGCGGGACCTCCAAGAGACCCAGTACTTC.

This clonotype was picked up a small number of times. The CDR3 DNA sequence: TGCAGTGCTAGAGCCCTCGGACAGGGTTCCTCCCTTTACAATGAGCAGTTCTTC. Translated, it gives CSARALGQGSSLYNEQFF. The chain joins TRBV20-1 to TRBJ2-1, with TRBD1 identical over 8 bases. V dropped 1 base and J dropped 4; count of bases not matched to a gene: 15. The germline CDR1 and CDR2 sequences are DFQATT and SNEGSKA (reference sequence). CDR3 size: 18 residues.

This clonotype occurred a few times. This chain uses TRBV7-2 with TRBJ1-1; weak D call: TRBD1 (5 bases). CDR3 length: 13 residues. Trimming took 7 bases from V and 0 from J, leaving 9 bases between them. Per germline, CDR1 SGHTA and CDR2 FQGNSA. Written as DNA, the CDR3 is TGTGCCAGCAAGGAAGGGGTGAACACTGAAGCTTTCTTT. This translates into CASKEGVNTEAFF.

The V and J genes are TRBV29-1 and TRBJ2-7, with a possible D match to TRBD1 (6 bases). The germline V gene encodes CDR1 SQVTM and CDR2 ANQGSEA. This CDR3 is built from 12 residues. Trimming removed 6 bases from V and 1 base from J, with 10 bases in between. CDR3 nucleotide sequence: TGCAGCGTCCTGGACAGTTCCTACGAGCAGTACTTC. Its protein is CSVLDSSYEQYF.

This chain links TRBV2 with TRBJ1-1; 7 bases fit TRBD1. There are 15 residues in the CDR3. V lost 2 bases and J lost 6; bases outside the gene matches: 9. Looked up from germline, CDR1 is SNHLY and CDR2 is FYNNEI. The CDR3 DNA follows: TGTGCCAGCAGTGAATCGGGCAGGGGGGTATCTGAAGCTTTCTTT. This sequence encodes CASSESGRGVSEAFF.

This clonotype was observed a few times. V gene TRBV24-1 combines with J gene TRBJ2-7; D is ambiguous. The CDR3 has 11 amino acids. The V gene's germline CDR1 is KGHDR and CDR2 SFDVKD. Trimming left V 9 bases short and J 4 bases short, with 9 bases between. The chain's CDR3 is CATSDGYEQYF. CDR3 bases: TGTGCCACCTCAGACGGGTACGAGCAGTACTTC.

This clonotype came up a few times. The CDR3 reads CASSPQNLGTGFQPQHF. The CDR3 DNA reads TGTGCCAGCTCACCTCAAAACCTGGGGACAGGGTTTCAGCCCCAGCATTTT. The chain couples TRBV18 to TRBJ1-5; 9 bases align to TRBD1. Trimming took 3 bases from V and 6 from J; bases not matched to a gene: 12. CDR3 length: 17 amino acids. Germline V gene sequence: CDR1 KGHSH, CDR2 LQKENI.